This TCR beta chain was documented in a study of radiotherapy plus CTLA-4 blockade in lung cancer. At the level of the study: Objective responses were observed in 15% to 20% of patients, and disease control was achieved by approximately 30%.

As for this clone: Antigen unknown.

Study-wide results and limits: In blood, after radiotherapy plus ipilimumab, tumor-derived TCR clones expanded.

This CDR3 has 17 residues. The trim removed 0 bases at V and 2 bases at J, leaving 10 bases unmatched. Here immunoSEQ multiplex PCR was the method, and the copy in TCRdb shows in-frame clones only, minus some. Of about 26,000 clones in the sample, around four fifths were seen once. Those patients who had chemo-refractory metastatic non-small-cell lung cancer were given focal radiation along with CTLA-4 blockade through ipilimumab. The material was peripheral blood, obtained from a patient treated with radiotherapy plus ipilimumab. The sequence came from a human donor with non-small cell lung cancer that progressed on radiotherapy plus ipilimumab. This chain connects TRBV5-7 to TRBJ1-1; 7 nucleotides agree with TRBD1. TRBV5-7 is an open reading frame, and its role is uncertain. The CDR3 spells CASSLDRGGRQNTEAFF. CDR3 nucleotide sequence: TGTGCCAGCAGCTTGGACAGGGGTGGAAGGCAAAACACTGAAGCTTTCTTT.